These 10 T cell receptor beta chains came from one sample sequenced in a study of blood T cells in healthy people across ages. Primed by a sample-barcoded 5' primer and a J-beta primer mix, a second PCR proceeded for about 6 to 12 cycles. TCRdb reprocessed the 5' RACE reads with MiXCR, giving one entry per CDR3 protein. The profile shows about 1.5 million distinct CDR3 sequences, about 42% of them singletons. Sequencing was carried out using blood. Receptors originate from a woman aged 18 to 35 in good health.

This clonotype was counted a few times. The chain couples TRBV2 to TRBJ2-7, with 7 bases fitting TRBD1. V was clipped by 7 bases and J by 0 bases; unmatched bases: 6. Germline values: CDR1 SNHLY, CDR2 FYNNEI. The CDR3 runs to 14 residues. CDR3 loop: CASTPTGSSYEQYF. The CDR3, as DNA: TGTGCCAGCACTCCGACAGGGAGCTCCTACGAGCAGTACTTC. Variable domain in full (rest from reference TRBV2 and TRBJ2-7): EPEVTQTPSHQVTQMGQEVILRCVPISNHLYFYWYRQILGQKVEFLVSFYNNEISEKSEIFDDQFSVERPDGSNFTLKIRSTKLEDSAMYFCASTPTGSSYEQYFGPGTRLTVT.

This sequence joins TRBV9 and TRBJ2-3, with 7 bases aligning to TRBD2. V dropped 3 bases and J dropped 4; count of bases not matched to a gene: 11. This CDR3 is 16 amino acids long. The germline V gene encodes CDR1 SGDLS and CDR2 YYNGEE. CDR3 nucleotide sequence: TGTGCCAGCAGCGCGCTAGGGAGCGGGGTATCAGATACGCAGTATTTT. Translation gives CASSALGSGVSDTQYF.

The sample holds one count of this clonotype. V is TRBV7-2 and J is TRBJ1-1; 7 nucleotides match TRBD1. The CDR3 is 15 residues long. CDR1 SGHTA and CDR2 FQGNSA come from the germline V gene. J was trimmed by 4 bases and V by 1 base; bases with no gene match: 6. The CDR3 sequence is CASSLEQGWSTEAFF. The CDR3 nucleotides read TGTGCCAGCAGCTTAGAACAGGGGTGGTCCACTGAAGCTTTCTTT. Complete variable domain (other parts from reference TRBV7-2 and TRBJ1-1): GAGVSQSPSNKVTEKGKDVELRCDPISGHTALYWYRQSLGQGLEFLIYFQGNSAPDKSGLPSDRFSAERTGGSVSTLTIQRTQQEDSAVYLCASSLEQGWSTEAFFGQGTRLTVV.

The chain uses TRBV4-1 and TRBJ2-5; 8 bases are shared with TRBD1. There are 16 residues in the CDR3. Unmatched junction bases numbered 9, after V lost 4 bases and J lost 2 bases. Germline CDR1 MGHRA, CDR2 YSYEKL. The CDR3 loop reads CASSLGRGQGQETQYF. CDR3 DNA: TGCGCCAGCAGCCTGGGTAGAGGACAGGGTCAAGAGACCCAGTACTTC.

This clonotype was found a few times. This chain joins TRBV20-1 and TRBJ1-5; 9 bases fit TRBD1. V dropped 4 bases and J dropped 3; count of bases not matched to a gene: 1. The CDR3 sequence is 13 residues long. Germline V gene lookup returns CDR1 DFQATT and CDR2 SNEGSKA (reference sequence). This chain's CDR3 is CSAIQGANQPQHF. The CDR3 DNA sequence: TGCAGTGCTATACAGGGGGCCAATCAGCCCCAGCATTTT.

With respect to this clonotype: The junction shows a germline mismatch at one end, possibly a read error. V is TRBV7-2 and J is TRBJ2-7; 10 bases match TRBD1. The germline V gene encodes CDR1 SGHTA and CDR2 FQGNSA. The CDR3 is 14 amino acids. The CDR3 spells CASSSRQGAYVQYF. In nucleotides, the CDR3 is TGTGCCAGCAGCTCGCGACAGGGGGCCTACGTGCAGTACTTC.

CDR3 in amino acids: CASSQERHLTDTQYF. The CDR3 nucleotides read TGCGCCAGCAGCCAAGAGCGACACCTCACAGATACGCAGTATTTT. The V gene is TRBV4-3, the J gene TRBJ2-3; no firm D call. The CDR3 extends over 15 amino acids. V was cut by 0 bases and J by 2 bases, with 9 bases left in between. The germline V gene encodes CDR1 LGHNA and CDR2 YSLEER.

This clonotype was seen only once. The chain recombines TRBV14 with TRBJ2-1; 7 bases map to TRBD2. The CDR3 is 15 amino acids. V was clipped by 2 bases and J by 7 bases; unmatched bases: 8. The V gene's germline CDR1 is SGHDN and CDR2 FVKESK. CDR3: CASSQNAPLANEQFF. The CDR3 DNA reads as TGTGCCAGCAGCCAAAATGCCCCACTAGCGAATGAGCAGTTCTTC. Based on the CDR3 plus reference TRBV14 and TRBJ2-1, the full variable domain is EAGVTQFPSHSVIEKGQTVTLRCDPISGHDNLYWYRRVMGKEIKFLLHFVKESKQDESGMPNNRFLAERTGGTYSTLKVQPAELEDSGVYFCASSQNAPLANEQFFGPGTRLTVL.

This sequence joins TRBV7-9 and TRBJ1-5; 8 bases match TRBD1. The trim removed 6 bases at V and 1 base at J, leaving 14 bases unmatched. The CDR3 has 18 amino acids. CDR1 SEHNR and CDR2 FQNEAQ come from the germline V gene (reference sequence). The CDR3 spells CASSKGGTGKFSNQPQHF. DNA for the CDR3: TGTGCCAGCAGTAAAGGCGGGACAGGAAAGTTCAGCAATCAGCCCCAGCATTTT. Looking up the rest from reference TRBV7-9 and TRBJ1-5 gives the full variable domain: DTGVSQNPRHKITKRGQNVTFRCDPISEHNRLYWYRQTLGQGPEFLTYFQNEAQLEKSRLLSDRFSAERPKGSFSTLEIQRTEQGDSAMYLCASSKGGTGKFSNQPQHFGDGTRLSIL.

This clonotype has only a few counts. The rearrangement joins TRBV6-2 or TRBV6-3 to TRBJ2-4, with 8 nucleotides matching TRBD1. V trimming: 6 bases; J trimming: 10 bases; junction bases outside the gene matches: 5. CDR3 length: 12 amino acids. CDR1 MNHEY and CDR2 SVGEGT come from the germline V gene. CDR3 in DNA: TGTGCCAGCAGCCACACAGGGGGTATTCAGTACTTC. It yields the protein CASSHTGGIQYF.